The rows below give T cell receptor beta chains drawn from one sample of a study of early T cells in non-severe SARS-CoV-2 infection. MiXCR was run by TCRdb on the 5' RACE reads, yielding one entry per CDR3 protein. The sample shows 70,000 to 90,000 distinct CDR3 sequences, less than 15% of them seen only once. Sample: whole blood. Receptors originate from an adult who was a healthcare worker with PCR-confirmed SARS-CoV-2 infection or an uninfected control (not recorded which). CDR3s include the opening cysteine and the closing phenylalanine or tryptophan. Each record gives: clone size, J gene, D gene, V gene, CDR3 DNA, CDR3 protein. D genes are given only for firm matches. Part of the rows lack a size; the others show once, few, many or a class for expanded clones.

>many|TRBJ2-5|-|TRBV12-5
TGTGCTAGTGGTTTGGTACAAGGACGAGACACCCAGTACTTC
CASGLVQGRDTQYF
>many|TRBJ2-5|-|TRBV5-1
TGCGCCAGCAGCTTGGAACTACCCAAGGGAGAGACCCAGTACTTC
CASSLELPKGETQYF
>few|TRBJ1-1|-|TRBV28
TGTGCCAGCACCTCCCCGGCTACTTCGAACACTGAAGCTTTCTTT
CASTSPATSNTEAFF
>-|TRBJ2-1|TRBD2|TRBV2
TGTGCCAGCAGCCAGACTAGCGGGTACAATGAGCAGTTCTTC
CASSQTSGYNEQFF
>many|TRBJ2-5|-|TRBV5-4
TGTGCCAGCAGCTTGAAGACCCTCCAAGAGACCCAGTACTTC
CASSLKTLQETQYF
>few|TRBJ2-5|-|TRBV6-2/TRBV6-3
TGTGCCAGCAGCCCCGCGGGGTGGACCCAGTACTTC
CASSPAGWTQYF
>few|TRBJ2-5|TRBD2|TRBV5-4
TGTGCCAGCAGCTTGGGGCTAGCGGGAGAGACCCAGTACTTC
CASSLGLAGETQYF
>-|TRBJ2-3|-|TRBV11-2
TGTGCCAGCAGCTTAGAACAATCCTCGCAGTATTTT
CASSLEQSSQYF
>many|TRBJ1-1|-|TRBV5-1
TGCGCCAGCAGCTTTGGACCGACCACCCTGAACACTGAAGCTTTCTTT
CASSFGPTTLNTEAFF
>few|TRBJ2-1|-|TRBV4-1
TGCGCCAGCAGCCAAGCGGGGACCTCCTACAATGAGCAGTTCTTC
CASSQAGTSYNEQFF
>-|TRBJ2-3|-|TRBV28
TGTGCCAGCAGCACAGGGATGGGGACAGATACGCAGTATTTT
CASSTGMGTDTQYF
>many|TRBJ1-2|-|TRBV7-2
TGTGCCAGCAGCTCAACCACAGGACGGGGCTACACCTTC
CASSSTTGRGYTF
>-|TRBJ2-1|-|TRBV6-6
TGTGCCAGCAGTTACGGGTTGGATGAGCAGTTCTTC
CASSYGLDEQFF
>many|TRBJ1-6|-|TRBV20-1
TGCAGTGCCCACAATGTACTGACAGGCTATAATTCACCCCTCCACTTT
CSAHNVLTGYNSPLHF
>medium-sized|TRBJ2-3|-|TRBV27
TGTGCCAGCAGTTTATGGGAGACAGATACGCAGTATTTT
CASSLWETDTQYF
>-|TRBJ2-5|-|TRBV10-2
TGCGCCAGCCCCGAAAGTGGGACCCAGTACTTC
CASPESGTQYF
>-|TRBJ1-6|TRBD1|TRBV20-1
TGCAGTGCTAGCAGGGGTGACAGGGGTAAGGATTCACCCCTCCACTTT
CSASRGDRGKDSPLHF
>-|TRBJ1-3|TRBD1|TRBV14
TGTGCCAGCAGCCCGGGACAGAGCTCTGGAAACACCATATATTTT
CASSPGQSSGNTIYF
>-|TRBJ2-1|-|TRBV19
TGTGCCAGTAGTCCCCTCTCTAGGGGCTCCTACAATGAGCAGTTCTTC
CASSPLSRGSYNEQFF
>few|TRBJ1-1|TRBD1|TRBV2
TGTGCCAGCAGTGAAATTTGGGGGACAGGTGAAGCTTTCTTT
CASSEIWGTGEAFF
>-|TRBJ2-5|-|TRBV27
TGTGCCAGCAGATCTTACGGGGGGCCAGAGACCCAGTACTTC
CASRSYGGPETQYF
>many|TRBJ2-3|-|TRBV7-9
TGTGCCAGCAGCTATCTCCTGACTAGGACCACAGATACGCAGTATTTT
CASSYLLTRTTDTQYF
>few|TRBJ2-1|TRBD2|TRBV10-1
TGCGCCAGCAGTGAGTCAGTTAGCGGGAGTATCGGCTCCTACAATGAGCAGTTCTTC
CASSESVSGSIGSYNEQFF
>-|TRBJ2-7|-|TRBV7-8
TGTGCCAGCAGCAAGCGAAAGGGGATGGAGCCCTACGAGCAGTACTTC
CASSKRKGMEPYEQYF
>many|TRBJ2-5|-|TRBV7-9
TGTGCCAGCAGCTCGCAAGAGACCCAGTACTTC
CASSSQETQYF
>many|TRBJ2-7|TRBD2|TRBV20-1
TGCAGTGCAACCCTAGCGGGAGATTCCTACGAGCAGTACTTC
CSATLAGDSYEQYF
>many|TRBJ2-3|TRBD2|TRBV28
TGTGCCAGCAGTTTAATTACTAGCGGGACAGATACGCAGTATTTT
CASSLITSGTDTQYF